The text below deals with one TCR beta chain. Trimming stripped 7 bases from V and 2 bases from J, with 12 bases between. The CDR3 consists of 14 residues. CDR1 MNHEY and CDR2 SVGEGT come from the germline V gene. This record belongs to a study of blood T cell repertoires in COVID-19. On the study more broadly: Acute and convalescent COVID-19 samples came from the United States, Italy and Spain.

How the authors handled the data: From reference gene primer amplification, estimates of nucleated cell counts were derived. Clones were sequenced by immunoSEQ multiplex PCR, and TCRdb holds only the in-frame ones, with some missing. D and trimming were read from the DNA, whereas the V and J calls and clone size are those reported in that table. This repertoire shows tens of thousands of clones, about 90% found once; its top ten account for 14%. The chain couples TRBV6-2 or TRBV6-3 to TRBJ1-5, with D unclear. The clonotype originates from a human donor with active COVID-19. The donor label of this sample is uncertain. Sequencing was performed on peripheral blood. CDR3 sequence: CASTPLSGNQPQHF. The CDR3 DNA reads as TGTGCCAGCACCCCATTATCTGGCAATCAGCCCCAGCATTTT.